These T cell receptor beta chains were read from a single sample in a study of CD8 T cells in ankylosing spondylitis. TCRdb reanalysed the 5' RACE reads using MiXCR and keeps one entry per CDR3 protein. The data hold about 140,000 distinct CDR3 sequences, with 7% to 9% observed a single time. Source material: synovial fluid, either unsorted or a sorted T cell fraction (not recorded which). Source of these receptors: a male donor with ankylosing spondylitis. The CDR3 runs from the conserved cysteine through the conserved F or W. The order of the fields is clone size, D gene, J gene, V gene, CDR3 length, CDR3 DNA, CDR3 protein. D genes are given only for firm matches. Clone size is shown for a subset of rows, as once, few, many or a class of expanded clone.

>many|TRBD1|TRBJ1-2|TRBV10-3|14
TGTGCCACGAAGGGACAGGGGTTGGACTATGGCTACACCTTC
CATKGQGLDYGYTF
>few|TRBD2|TRBJ2-3|TRBV20-1|15
TGCAGTGCTACTGACAGAGCGGGGGTTGAAGATACGCAGTATTTT
CSATDRAGVEDTQYF
>few|NA|TRBJ2-3|TRBV20-1|14
TGCAGTGCTAGAGATCTCGGATACACAGATACGCAGTATTTT
CSARDLGYTDTQYF
>many|NA|TRBJ1-2|TRBV4-2|15
TGTGCCAGCAGCCAAGATGTCGTCAGGGTCTATGGCTACACCTTC
CASSQDVVRVYGYTF
>many|TRBD1|TRBJ1-1|TRBV5-1|15
TGCGCCAGCCGTTGGTCGACAGGGATAAAAGCTGAAGCTTTCTTT
CASRWSTGIKAEAFF
>many|TRBD1|TRBJ1-2|TRBV28|17
TGTGCCAGCAGTCTAACCGGGACAGGGTATTTGTTCGGTGGCTACACCTTC
CASSLTGTGYLFGGYTF
>many|TRBD2|TRBJ2-5|TRBV20-1|13
TGCAGTGCCTCGCGGGGGGACCAAGAGACCCAGTACTTC
CSASRGDQETQYF
>many|NA|TRBJ2-5|TRBV18|14
TGTGCCAGCTCACTAACAGGGACGGGAGAGACCCAGTACTTC
CASSLTGTGETQYF
>many|TRBD1|TRBJ1-1|TRBV3-1|15
TGTGCCAGCAGCCAAGATGTACAGGGGGCGGGCGAAGCTTTCTTT
CASSQDVQGAGEAFF
>few|TRBD2|TRBJ2-7|TRBV4-3|19
TGCGCCAGCAGCCATACAAGCGGGAGGGCCGACGGGACCCCCTACGAGCAGTACTTC
CASSHTSGRADGTPYEQYF
>NA|NA|TRBJ2-1|TRBV7-8|15
TGTGCCAGCAGTTCTGGCGTAAACTCCTACAATGAGCAGTTCTTC
CASSSGVNSYNEQFF
>NA|NA|TRBJ2-3|TRBV7-9|14
TGTGCCAGCAGCCTTGGACCGGACACAGATACGCAGTATTTT
CASSLGPDTDTQYF
>few|NA|TRBJ2-7|TRBV7-2|16
TGTGCCAGCAGCTTAGGACCCGCGGTCAGCTCCTACGAGCAGTACTTC
CASSLGPAVSSYEQYF
>many|TRBD1|TRBJ1-1|TRBV12-3/TRBV12-4|14
TGTGCCAGCAGAAGGACAGGGCTCTACACTGAAGCTTTCTTT
CASRRTGLYTEAFF
>many|NA|TRBJ2-7|TRBV20-1|11
TGCAGTGCTAGCTCACTCTACGAGCAGTACTTC
CSASSLYEQYF
>many|TRBD1|TRBJ2-7|TRBV6-5|14
TGTGCCAGCAGTTACTTGCAGGGGGACTACGAGCAGTACTTC
CASSYLQGDYEQYF
>many|TRBD2|TRBJ2-1|TRBV20-1|15
TGCAGTGCTAGAGGACGGGAGGGTTGGTCGAATGAGCAGTTCTTC
CSARGREGWSNEQFF
>few|NA|TRBJ2-7|TRBV3-1|11
TGTGCCAGCAGCGAGGGGGGCGAGCAGTACTTC
CASSEGGEQYF
>NA|NA|TRBJ1-2|TRBV20-1|17
TGCAGTGCTAGAGAGCCAAACCTTGGCAGCTGGGAGAGTGGCTACACCTTC
CSAREPNLGSWESGYTF
>many|TRBD2|TRBJ2-1|TRBV7-9|14
TGTGCCAGCAGCGGGACTAGCGGATACAATGAGCAGTTCTTC
CASSGTSGYNEQFF
>few|NA|TRBJ1-1|TRBV28|11
TGTGCCAGCAGTTCGGACCCGAGGGTTTTCTTT
CASSSDPRVFF
>many|NA|TRBJ2-3|TRBV9|15
TGTGCCAGCAGCGTCTCTACTACCAGCACAGATACGCAGTATTTT
CASSVSTTSTDTQYF
>many|TRBD2|TRBJ2-1|TRBV3-1|16
TGTGCCAGCAGCCAAGGACTAGCGGGAGCATATAATGAGCAGTTCTTC
CASSQGLAGAYNEQFF
>few|NA|TRBJ2-5|TRBV7-9|14
TGTGCCAGCATCCCGCGGGGCGTCGAAGAGACCCAGTACTTC
CASIPRGVEETQYF